This T cell receptor beta chain derives from a study of identical twins. As for this clonotype: Its matching antigen is unknown.

The authors used template switching to add a universal primer site and gave cDNA unique molecular identifiers. TCRdb re-called the 5' RACE reads through MiXCR, storing one row per CDR3 protein. In the table there are about 190,000 distinct CDR3 sequences, approximately 15% of which are singletons. Germline lookup yields CDR1 LGHDT and CDR2 YNNKEL (reference sequence). The CDR3 sequence is 15 residues long. V lost 4 bases and J lost 0; bases outside the gene matches: 5. Overall study results and limits: Invariant MAIT and iNKT cells may have partly biased zero-insertion analyses. Compared with unrelated sharing, twin-shared out-of-frame alpha sequences had more low-probability sequences.

This sample was also put to use in a study of T cells expressing NK-cell markers. That paper adds: The study sequenced eight donors, seven HCMV-seropositive and one seronegative.

Material for sequencing was CD8+ T cells sorted from blood. This chain uses TRBV3-1 with TRBJ1-2, with 7 positions matching TRBD1. This TCR derives from a woman under 30 in good health. CDR3 nucleotides: TGTGCCAGCAGCCCCCCCGGGACAGCTAACTATGGCTACACCTTC. It yields the protein CASSPPGTANYGYTF. Full variable domain (missing parts from reference TRBV3-1 and TRBJ1-2): DTAVSQTPKYLVTQMGNDKSIKCEQNLGHDTMYWYKQDSKKFLKIMFSYNNKELIINETVPNRFSPKSPDKAHLNLHINSLELGDSAVYFCASSPPGTANYGYTFGSGTRLTVV.